The TCR beta chain under discussion was sequenced for a study of cytomegalovirus exposure and HLA in healthy donors. Germline loops: CDR1 MDHEN, CDR2 SYDVKM. V lost 3 bases and J lost 1; bases outside the gene matches: 3. The CDR3 length is 14 residues. The PCR contained 60 Vbeta and 13 Jbeta primers. Repertoires were generated with immunoSEQ multiplex PCR, while TCRdb's copy carries only in-frame clones and drops some. The table includes about 190,000 clones, 81% detected once. With respect to this clone: The sample has other DNA sequences that encode this CDR3 too.

Sequenced sample: PBMCs. This TCR was sampled from a man aged 40-55 years in good health and CMV-seropositive. V and J are TRBV28 and TRBJ2-7; 7 bases agree with TRBD1. The CDR3 here is CASSFAGGSYEQYF. The CDR3 DNA reads as TGTGCCAGCAGTTTTGCAGGGGGTTCCTACGAGCAGTACTTC. Filled out from reference TRBV28 and TRBJ2-7, the complete variable domain reads DVKVTQSSRYLVKRTGEKVFLECVQDMDHENMFWYRQDPGLGLRLIYFSYDVKMKEKGDIPEGYSVSREKKERFSLILESASTNQTSMYLCASSFAGGSYEQYFGPGTRLTVT.